This TCR beta chain was documented in a study of cytomegalovirus exposure and HLA in healthy donors. Broader study findings: By HLA locus, TCR association rates varied in a later analysis, with DRB1 showing the most and HLA-C the fewest. Later analysis identified several of the most significant clusters that appeared linked to common viral pathogens.

The PCR made use of 60 Vbeta and 13 Jbeta primers. Libraries were prepared by immunoSEQ multiplex PCR; TCRdb keeps only in-frame clonotypes and omits some of them. The repertoire holds some 110,000 clones, around 77% seen once, with around 4.9% in the top ten. With respect to this clone: The antigen is not known.

This receptor was obtained from a man aged 50 to 59 in good health and CMV-seropositive. Sequenced: PBMCs.

The CDR3 DNA is TGTGCCACCACTCAAGACAGGGGGGATACTGAAGCTTTCTTT. It translates to CATTQDRGDTEAFF. This rearrangement joins TRBV2 to TRBJ1-1; TRBD1 aligns across 9 bases. Germline CDR1 and CDR2: SNHLY and FYNNEI. The V gene end was trimmed by 10 bases and the J gene end by 5 bases; junction bases not matched to a gene: 11. This CDR3 region has 14 residues.